The 23 T cell receptor beta chains below all came from one sample that was sequenced in a study of molecular identifiers for immune sequencing clone quantification. TCRdb reprocessed the PCR reads with MiXCR, giving one entry per CDR3 protein. This table holds approximately 500,000 distinct CDR3 sequences, about 22% found once. Specimen: naive CD8+ T cells from blood, with Jurkat cell RNA spiked in. As to subset: FACS-sorted CD8+CD4-CCR7+CD45RA+ naive T cells. The receptors shown here come from a human donor in good health. Some libraries in this study had Jurkat cell RNA spiked in.

There are a few counts of this clonotype. A much larger clone lies a single base off, so this may be a read error. The chain combines TRBV28 with TRBJ2-7, with TRBD1 identical over 9 bases. The CDR3 has 15 residues. Germline values: CDR1 MDHEN, CDR2 SYDVKM. CDR3 bases: TGTGCCAGCAGTCCTCCTCCGGGACAGGGCCACGAGCGGTACTTC. Protein sequence: CASSPPPGQGHERYF.

This clonotype was seen ten or more times. The CDR3 nucleotides read TGTGCCAGCAGTGAACGAACGGGGTCTTACATGAACACTGAAGCTTTCTTT. It specifies CASSERTGSYMNTEAFF. The rearrangement joins TRBV25-1 to TRBJ1-1; D remains unclear. This CDR3 is 17 amino acids long. Trimming shortened V by 2 bases and J by 0 bases, and 16 bases separated the two germline ends. Germline V gene lookup returns CDR1 MGHDK and CDR2 SYGVNS.

The chain uses TRBV2 and TRBJ2-6; D not resolved. The germline V and J ends were trimmed by 8 bases and 0 bases, with 8 bases remaining between them. The CDR3 is made up of 14 amino acids. The germline V gene has CDR1 SNHLY and CDR2 FYNNEI. The CDR3 DNA reads TGTGCCAGCTGCAGGAACTCTGGGGCCAACGTCCTGACTTTC. Its translation: CASCRNSGANVLTF. Full variable domain (outside the CDR3, taken from reference TRBV2 and TRBJ2-6): EPEVTQTPSHQVTQMGQEVILRCVPISNHLYFYWYRQILGQKVEFLVSFYNNEISEKSEIFDDQFSVERPDGSNFTLKIRSTKLEDSAMYFCASCRNSGANVLTFGAGSRLTVL.

This clonotype was detected a few times. J is TRBJ1-5 and V is TRBV3-1; 10 bases are a match to TRBD1. The CDR3 is made up of 14 amino acids. Trimming removed 9 bases from V and 3 bases from J; junction bases left unmatched: 5. Germline CDR1 and CDR2: LGHDT and YNNKEL (reference sequence). The CDR3 spells CASSTGGFNQPQHF. The CDR3, as DNA: TGTGCCAGTTCGACAGGGGGCTTCAATCAGCCCCAGCATTTT.

This clonotype showed up just a few times. The J gene is TRBJ2-7, the V gene TRBV24-1; D not resolved. The germline V and J ends were trimmed by 2 bases and 4 bases, with 8 bases remaining between them. The CDR3 sequence is 13 residues long. Germline V CDR1 and CDR2: KGHDR, SFDVKD. The CDR3 loop reads CATSDSVGYEQYF. For the CDR3, the DNA is TGTGCCACCAGTGATTCGGTTGGATACGAGCAGTACTTC.

This clonotype was seen at least ten times. The V gene is TRBV29-1, the J gene TRBJ1-2, with a weak D call TRBD1 (5 bases). Trimming removed 0 bases at V and 8 bases at J, with 13 bases between. Germline values: CDR1 SQVTM, CDR2 ANQGSEA. The CDR3 spans 13 residues. Here the CDR3 DNA reads TGCAGCGTTGAAGATCCAGGGTTAGGAGGCTACACCTTC. Its protein product is CSVEDPGLGGYTF.

The chain uses TRBV29-1 and TRBJ2-7, with D tentatively TRBD2 (5 bases). CDR3 length: 12 residues. Germline CDR1 reads SQVTM; CDR2 reads ANQGSEA. Deletions cut 4 bases from V and 3 bases from J, with 10 bases between. Written as DNA, the CDR3 is TGCAGCGTTGTGAGCGGCGACTACGAGCAGTACTTC. Amino acids: CSVVSGDYEQYF.

This clonotype was picked up a small number of times. V is TRBV20-1 and J is TRBJ2-3, with unresolved D. This CDR3 spans 15 amino acids. V gave up 3 bases and J gave up 4 bases, with 17 bases separating them. The germline CDR1 and CDR2 sequences are DFQATT and SNEGSKA (reference sequence). The CDR3 region is CSARGRRGVADTQYF. CDR3 DNA sequence: TGCAGTGCTAGGGGTAGGCGAGGAGTTGCAGATACGCAGTATTTT.

The V and J genes are TRBV13 and TRBJ2-7, with TRBD2 matching 10 bases. Losses at the gene ends were 4 bases for V and 2 bases for J; bases not matched to a gene: 11. The CDR3 is 17 residues long. Germline V gives CDR1 PRHDT, CDR2 FYEKMQ (reference sequence). The CDR3 protein is CASSSALLSGGAYEQYF. The CDR3 nucleotides read TGTGCCAGCAGCTCGGCACTTTTAAGCGGGGGGGCCTACGAGCAGTACTTC.

This clonotype was detected ten times or more. The chain combines TRBV6-2 or TRBV6-3 with TRBJ1-1; D is perhaps TRBD1 (5 bases). Germline CDR1 is MNHEY and CDR2 is SVGEGT. V shed 8 bases and J shed 2 bases, with 9 bases lying between them. CDR3 length: 12 residues. The CDR3 region is CASYRTNTEAFF. DNA of the CDR3: TGTGCCAGCTACAGGACCAACACTGAAGCTTTCTTT.

This clonotype was seen ten or more times. The chain is built from TRBV4-3 and TRBJ2-3; 13 bases line up with TRBD2. J lost 6 bases, V lost 0 bases, and 6 bases had no gene match. Germline V gives CDR1 LGHNA, CDR2 YSLEER. The CDR3 totals 17 residues. The CDR3 loop is CASSQDRGTSGADTQYF. The CDR3 nucleotides are TGCGCCAGCAGCCAAGATCGAGGGACTAGCGGGGCGGATACGCAGTATTTT.

The V and J genes are TRBV6-5 and TRBJ2-5, with 8 nucleotides matching TRBD2. This CDR3 is built from 15 residues. Looked up from germline, CDR1 is MNHEY and CDR2 is SVGAGI. Trimming took 4 bases from V and 4 from J; bases not matched to a gene: 8. CDR3 sequence (DNA): TGTGCCAGCAGTTTTATCGGGGGGGCCGGAGAGACCCAGTACTTC. Its translation is CASSFIGGAGETQYF.

The rearrangement links TRBV30 to TRBJ2-1; 7 nucleotides agree with TRBD2. The ends lost 2 bases at V and 6 bases at J; junction bases unmatched: 13. The CDR3 is 16 residues long. Germline CDR1 and CDR2: GTSNPN and SVGIG (reference sequence). The CDR3 nucleotides read TGTGCCTGGAGTTCCCCTGGCGGGAGCCTATTCAATGAGCAGTTCTTC. Protein product: CAWSSPGGSLFNEQFF.

The chain is built from TRBV7-3 and TRBJ2-1, with TRBD2 identical over 10 bases. This CDR3 has 15 amino acids. The V segment lost 5 bases and the J segment 6 bases; nucleotides outside the gene matches: 7. In germline, CDR1 is SGHTA, CDR2 FQGTGA. The CDR3 loop is CASSPLAGEGNEQFF. CDR3 nucleotides: TGTGCCAGCAGCCCCCTAGCGGGAGAGGGCAATGAGCAGTTCTTC.

This clonotype showed up many times. This sequence joins TRBV9 and TRBJ2-5; 7 bases map to TRBD2. V lost 0 bases to trimming and J lost 5 bases; unmatched junction nucleotides: 10. This CDR3 has 16 residues. The germline gives CDR1 SGDLS, CDR2 YYNGEE. Here the CDR3 reads CASSVGGSGSRETQYF. The CDR3 bases are TGTGCCAGCAGCGTAGGGGGTAGCGGGTCTAGGGAGACCCAGTACTTC.

V gene TRBV10-2 combines with J gene TRBJ2-3; D might be TRBD1 or TRBD2, each matching 5 bases. The V end lost 2 bases, the J end lost 9 bases, and 12 bases lay between the germline ends. Germline CDR1 and CDR2: WSHSY and SAAADI. This CDR3 has 13 amino acids. CDR3 nucleotide sequence: TGCGCCAGCAGTGAGGGGGGTATTGAAACGCAGTATTTT. It specifies CASSEGGIETQYF.

This clonotype was counted between two and nine times. The V call is TRBV6-2 or TRBV6-3, the J call TRBJ2-7; D remains unclear. Trimming pared 4 bases from V and 5 bases from J, leaving 6 bases between. This CDR3 comprises 11 residues. The germline gives CDR1 MNHEY, CDR2 SVGEGT. The CDR3 DNA is TGTGCCAGCAGTTCGGCCCACGAGCAGTACTTC. Its protein product is CASSSAHEQYF.

The CDR3: CSVEGPFTGTDGYGYTF. CDR3 nucleotide sequence: TGCAGCGTTGAAGGGCCCTTCACCGGGACAGACGGCTATGGCTACACCTTC. This chain links TRBV29-1 with TRBJ1-2; 7 nucleotides line up with TRBD1. The V and J ends lost 1 base and 4 bases, in that order; junction bases with no gene match: 15. Per germline, CDR1 SQVTM and CDR2 ANQGSEA. The CDR3 is 17 residues long.

The chain carries TRBV6-2 or TRBV6-3 and TRBJ2-5; 7 positions agree with TRBD1. The junction had 12 bases not matched to a gene; V was cut back by 7 bases and J by 1 base. The V gene's germline CDR1 is MNHEY and CDR2 SVGEGT. CDR3 size: 16 residues. The CDR3 reads CASIPPTGTAQETQYF. As DNA, the CDR3 is TGTGCCAGCATTCCCCCTACCGGGACAGCCCAAGAGACCCAGTACTTC.

This clonotype was detected ten times or more. The J gene is TRBJ2-2, the V gene TRBV6-2 or TRBV6-3; D is uncertain. The CDR3 length is 14 residues. CDR1 is MNHEY, CDR2 SVGEGT, per germline. V shed 6 bases and J shed 4 bases, with 12 bases lying between them. The DNA of the CDR3 is TGTGCCAGCAGCTTACATAAGACCACCGGGGAGCTGTTTTTT. This encodes CASSLHKTTGELFF.

The J gene is TRBJ2-7, the V gene TRBV6-5, with D perhaps TRBD1 or TRBD2 (5 bases each). There are 13 residues in the CDR3. Germline CDR1 MNHEY, CDR2 SVGAGI. The V gene lost 5 bases and the J gene lost 4 bases, with 12 bases spanning the gap. CDR3 nucleotides: TGTGCCAGCAGTCAGTCAGAGGGGTACGAGCAGTACTTC. Residues: CASSQSEGYEQYF.

This clonotype was recorded at least ten times. This chain uses TRBV2 with TRBJ1-1; D might be TRBD1 (5 bases). The CDR3 has 13 amino acids. From germline, CDR1 is SNHLY and CDR2 FYNNEI. V lost 10 bases and J 0 bases, leaving 12 bases between the germline ends. Here the CDR3 reads CAILTAMNTEAFF. The DNA of the CDR3 is TGTGCCATCCTGACAGCCATGAACACTGAAGCTTTCTTT.

The table lists this clonotype with many counts. The chain employs TRBV5-1 and TRBJ1-3; 9 positions agree with TRBD1. Germline CDR1 and CDR2: SGHRS and YFSETQ. The V segment lost 0 bases and the J segment 3 bases; nucleotides outside the gene matches: 1. The CDR3 covers 15 residues. CDR3 bases: TGCGCCAGCAGCTTGGACAGGGGGCTTGGAAACACCATATATTTT. It encodes CASSLDRGLGNTIYF.